Here is one T cell receptor beta chain with its context. Its antigen is not identified. The sample comes from a study of T cell responses to AZD1222 COVID-19 vaccine. Study results and caveats: Researchers report vaccine-associated CD4 TCRs spanning spike, with dominance at 160-218 and 743-854. Unmutated regions of variants are reportedly targeted by nearly half of spike-specific TCRs. In a largely white British group with more females than males, clonal diversity was possibly underestimated. Increases in Spike-specific TCR breadth and depth were seen after two AZD1222 doses.

Trimming stripped 7 bases from V and 3 bases from J, with 16 bases between. CDR1 MNHEY and CDR2 SVGAGI come from the germline V gene. This CDR3 region has 14 residues. Using immunoSEQ multiplex PCR, the repertoire was profiled, and TCRdb retains in-frame clones only, with some absent. The sample holds 150,000 to 180,000 clones, about 87% seen once. This TCR was recovered from an adult in good health. The starting material was peripheral blood, obtained on day 0 of AZD1222 vaccination. This chain uses TRBV6-5 with TRBJ2-7; the D is unclear. This chain's CDR3 is CASTMGGLIYEQYF. CDR3 sequence (DNA): TGTGCCAGCACCATGGGTGGGTTAATCTACGAGCAGTACTTC.